These 3 T cell receptor beta chains share one sample of origin, sequenced in a study of technical replicates of blood from several donors. Here immunoSEQ multiplex PCR was the method, and the copy in TCRdb shows in-frame clones only, minus some. The sample lists about 79,000 clones; roughly 94% were seen once. The source material was T cells isolated from PBMCs. The receptors were sampled from a human donor in good health.

The genes are TRBV14 and TRBJ1-3, with unresolved D. Germline values: CDR1 SGHDN, CDR2 FVKESK. With 3 bases removed from V and 2 bases from J, the gap between germline ends came to 8 bases. The CDR3 extends over 14 amino acids. The CDR3 region has the DNA TGTGCCAGCAGCCACTACGCGGCTGGAAACACCATATATTTT. This sequence encodes CASSHYAAGNTIYF.

The genes are TRBV6-1 and TRBJ2-7, with 15 bases lining up with TRBD2. The CDR3 extends over 16 amino acids. J gave up 8 bases and V 5 bases, and 10 bases lay outside the gene matches. Germline V gene lookup returns CDR1 MNHNS and CDR2 SASEGT. DNA for the CDR3: TGTGCCAGCAGTAAAGGACTAGCGGGAGGGTCGCTCAAGCAGTACTTC. This sequence encodes CASSKGLAGGSLKQYF.

The table lists this clone with a count of one. The J gene is TRBJ2-5, the V gene TRBV6-1; a weak D match, TRBD2 (7 bases). CDR1 is MNHNS and CDR2 is SASEGT in the germline V gene. The CDR3 length is 14 residues. Trimming removed 5 bases at V and 4 bases at J, with 14 bases between. The CDR3 bases are TGTGCCAGCAGTCCACAGGGACTATCAGAGACCCAGTACTTC. This codes for CASSPQGLSETQYF.